This T cell receptor beta chain was captured by sequencing in a study of identical twins. In TCRdb, the 5' RACE reads were re-called with MiXCR into one record per CDR3 protein. Among about 190,000 distinct CDR3 sequences listed, approximately 15% were seen once. The CDR3 is made up of 15 amino acids. Germline V gives CDR1 MNHNS, CDR2 SASEGT. The V and J ends lost 3 bases and 3 bases respectively, with 15 bases between them. This sample was also put to use in a study of T cells expressing NK-cell markers.

Material: CD8+ T cells sorted from blood. This receptor was taken from a woman between 18 and 29 years old in good health. The chain couples TRBV6-1 to TRBJ2-7; D possibly uses TRBD1 or TRBD2 (6 bases each). The CDR3 bases are TGTGCCAGCAGTGATGAGGGGGGAACAATCTACGAGCAGTACTTC. Its translation: CASSDEGGTIYEQYF.